A selection of T cell receptor beta chains follows, all from one sample in a study of blood T cell repertoires in COVID-19. Here immunoSEQ multiplex PCR was the method, and the copy in TCRdb shows in-frame clones only, minus some. The data contain over 80,000 clones, about 71% of them seen just once; the ten biggest clones take up around 4.4%. Source material: peripheral blood. The receptor source for this set is a woman aged 50 to 60 with acute or convalescent COVID-19. CDR3s include the opening cysteine and the closing phenylalanine or tryptophan. D genes are given only for firm matches. A clone size is listed for some rows: how often the clone was seen (once, few, many), or a class if it is expanded.

clone_size: NA
d_call: NA
cdr3_length: 14
j_call: TRBJ1-1
v_call: TRBV28
cdr3_nt: TGTGCCAGCAGAGAGCCGGGACAAAACACTGAAGCTTTCTTT
cdr3_aa: CASREPGQNTEAFF

clone_size: NA
d_call: TRBD2
cdr3_length: 14
j_call: TRBJ2-5
v_call: TRBV6-5
cdr3_nt: TGTGCCAGCACCCCTAGCGGGGGTCAAGAGACCCAGTACTTC
cdr3_aa: CASTPSGGQETQYF

clone_size: NA
d_call: NA
cdr3_length: 13
j_call: TRBJ1-2
v_call: TRBV5-6
cdr3_nt: TGTGCCAGCAGCCCTAGTAGGAACTATGGCTACACCTTC
cdr3_aa: CASSPSRNYGYTF

clone_size: once
d_call: TRBD1
cdr3_length: 15
j_call: TRBJ1-2
v_call: TRBV3-1/TRBV3-2
cdr3_nt: TGTGCCAGCAGCCAAGAAAGGCAAGGGGGCCGTGGCTACACCTTC
cdr3_aa: CASSQERQGGRGYTF

clone_size: NA
d_call: NA
cdr3_length: 13
j_call: TRBJ2-3
v_call: TRBV6-1
cdr3_nt: TGTGCCAGCAGTGAGGTTTACGCGGATACGCAGTATTTT
cdr3_aa: CASSEVYADTQYF

clone_size: once
d_call: TRBD1
cdr3_length: 16
j_call: TRBJ1-1
v_call: TRBV28
cdr3_nt: TGTGCCAGCAGGAACCGGGACAGGGGCGCCAACACTGAAGCTTTCTTT
cdr3_aa: CASRNRDRGANTEAFF

clone_size: once
d_call: TRBD1
cdr3_length: 14
j_call: TRBJ2-7
v_call: TRBV6-5
cdr3_nt: TGTGCCAGCAGTGACTCTCCGGACAGGCCTTACTACCACTTC
cdr3_aa: CASSDSPDRPYYHF

clone_size: NA
d_call: TRBD1
cdr3_length: 15
j_call: TRBJ1-5
v_call: TRBV5-6
cdr3_nt: TGTGCCAGCAGCGAAGCTGGGACAGGACTACAGCCCCAGCATTTT
cdr3_aa: CASSEAGTGLQPQHF

clone_size: NA
d_call: TRBD1
cdr3_length: 14
j_call: TRBJ1-2
v_call: TRBV6-1
cdr3_nt: TGTGCCAGCAGTGACCCCGGGACAGGGGCCTATTCCACCTTC
cdr3_aa: CASSDPGTGAYSTF

clone_size: NA
d_call: TRBD1
cdr3_length: 14
j_call: TRBJ1-2
v_call: TRBV5-6
cdr3_nt: TGTGCCAGCAGCCCGGGACAGGGAGACTATGGCTACACCTTC
cdr3_aa: CASSPGQGDYGYTF

clone_size: NA
d_call: TRBD1
cdr3_length: 14
j_call: TRBJ1-2
v_call: TRBV6-5
cdr3_nt: TGTGCCAGCGCCTTTGGGGACAGGGGCTATGGCTACACCTTC
cdr3_aa: CASAFGDRGYGYTF

clone_size: NA
d_call: TRBD1
cdr3_length: 15
j_call: TRBJ1-2
v_call: TRBV5-5
cdr3_nt: TGTGCCAGCAGCCTGACAGGGCCCCTAAACTATGGCTACACCTTC
cdr3_aa: CASSLTGPLNYGYTF

clone_size: NA
d_call: NA
cdr3_length: 13
j_call: TRBJ2-7
v_call: TRBV6-2/TRBV6-3
cdr3_nt: TGTGCCAGCAGTTACGCGGGAACCTACGAGCAGTACTTC
cdr3_aa: CASSYAGTYEQYF

clone_size: NA
d_call: TRBD2
cdr3_length: 15
j_call: TRBJ2-7
v_call: TRBV6-5
cdr3_nt: TGTGCCAGCAGTCTGGGTAGCGGGGTAGCCTACGAGCAGTACTTC
cdr3_aa: CASSLGSGVAYEQYF

clone_size: few
d_call: NA
cdr3_length: 18
j_call: TRBJ1-5
v_call: TRBV6-2/TRBV6-3
cdr3_nt: TGTGCCAGCAGTCATACTGATGACCGGAGACAGCCCAATCAGCCCCAGCATTTT
cdr3_aa: CASSHTDDRRQPNQPQHF

clone_size: NA
d_call: TRBD1
cdr3_length: 14
j_call: TRBJ1-2
v_call: TRBV7-9
cdr3_nt: TGTGCCAGCAGCCAAGGACAGGGGAACTATGGCTACACCTTC
cdr3_aa: CASSQGQGNYGYTF

clone_size: NA
d_call: NA
cdr3_length: 13
j_call: TRBJ1-2
v_call: TRBV27
cdr3_nt: TGTGCCAGCAGTTTCGCGGGTAACTATGGCTACACCTTC
cdr3_aa: CASSFAGNYGYTF

clone_size: NA
d_call: NA
cdr3_length: 18
j_call: TRBJ1-4
v_call: TRBV7-2
cdr3_nt: TGTGCCAGCAGCTTAGTAAGGCTGATTGCGGGATCCGGTGAAAAACTGTTTTTT
cdr3_aa: CASSLVRLIAGSGEKLFF

clone_size: NA
d_call: NA
cdr3_length: 14
j_call: TRBJ2-5
v_call: TRBV5-5
cdr3_nt: TGTGCCAGCAGCAACGACGGAGCCTGGGAGACCCAGTACTTC
cdr3_aa: CASSNDGAWETQYF

clone_size: NA
d_call: NA
cdr3_length: 14
j_call: TRBJ2-7
v_call: TRBV5-6
cdr3_nt: TGTGCCAGCAGCTCATATATGAGAGTCTACGAGCAGTACTTC
cdr3_aa: CASSSYMRVYEQYF

clone_size: NA
d_call: NA
cdr3_length: 14
j_call: TRBJ1-2
v_call: TRBV30
cdr3_nt: TGTGCCTGGAAACTATACAGGACTAACTATGGCTACACCTTC
cdr3_aa: CAWKLYRTNYGYTF

clone_size: NA
d_call: TRBD1
cdr3_length: 14
j_call: TRBJ2-4
v_call: TRBV5-6
cdr3_nt: TGTGCCAGCAGCTTGGACAGGGGCCAAAACATTCAGTACTTC
cdr3_aa: CASSLDRGQNIQYF

clone_size: NA
d_call: NA
cdr3_length: 12
j_call: TRBJ2-3
v_call: TRBV6-2/TRBV6-3
cdr3_nt: TGTGCCAGCAGTTACCCCGTTGGAGTGGAGTATTTT
cdr3_aa: CASSYPVGVEYF

clone_size: NA
d_call: TRBD2
cdr3_length: 18
j_call: TRBJ2-3
v_call: TRBV11-2
cdr3_nt: TGTGCCAGCAGGTCGACTAGCGGGGGGTTCGGGGGCACAGATACGCAGTATTTT
cdr3_aa: CASRSTSGGFGGTDTQYF

clone_size: once
d_call: NA
cdr3_length: 13
j_call: TRBJ1-6
v_call: TRBV25-1
cdr3_nt: TGTGCCAGCAGAAGACAGGAAAATTCACCCCTCCACTTT
cdr3_aa: CASRRQENSPLHF

clone_size: NA
d_call: NA
cdr3_length: 13
j_call: TRBJ1-1
v_call: TRBV27
cdr3_nt: TGTGCCAGCACTCCAACAGGGAGAGCTGAAGCTTTCTTT
cdr3_aa: CASTPTGRAEAFF

clone_size: NA
d_call: NA
cdr3_length: 15
j_call: TRBJ2-5
v_call: TRBV13
cdr3_nt: TGTGCCAGCAGCTCCCCAGGATACAGACAAGAGACCCAGTACTTC
cdr3_aa: CASSSPGYRQETQYF

clone_size: NA
d_call: TRBD1
cdr3_length: 15
j_call: TRBJ1-1
v_call: TRBV4-3
cdr3_nt: TGCGCCAGCAGCCAGGGGACAGGGGTAGGGACTGAAGCTTTCTTT
cdr3_aa: CASSQGTGVGTEAFF

clone_size: NA
d_call: NA
cdr3_length: 13
j_call: TRBJ2-4
v_call: TRBV19
cdr3_nt: TGTGCCAGTAGTATATTCCTTAAAAACATTCAGTACTTC
cdr3_aa: CASSIFLKNIQYF

clone_size: once
d_call: NA
cdr3_length: 18
j_call: TRBJ1-2
v_call: TRBV9
cdr3_nt: TGTGCCAGCAGCGTAGAGGGCAGGGAATGGGAGGGGAGCTATGGCTACACCTTC
cdr3_aa: CASSVEGREWEGSYGYTF

clone_size: few
d_call: TRBD1
cdr3_length: 14
j_call: TRBJ2-2
v_call: TRBV28
cdr3_nt: TGTGCCAGCAGGGGACAGTCGAACACCGGGGAGCTGTTTTTT
cdr3_aa: CASRGQSNTGELFF

clone_size: NA
d_call: NA
cdr3_length: 13
j_call: TRBJ1-6
v_call: TRBV28
cdr3_nt: TGTGCCAGCAGTTCATCAGGGCATTCACCCCTCCACTTT
cdr3_aa: CASSSSGHSPLHF

clone_size: NA
d_call: TRBD1
cdr3_length: 15
j_call: TRBJ1-2
v_call: TRBV6-5
cdr3_nt: TGTGCCAGCAGTCATCTGGACAGGGAGGGTGATGGCTACACCTTC
cdr3_aa: CASSHLDREGDGYTF

clone_size: NA
d_call: NA
cdr3_length: 12
j_call: TRBJ2-5
v_call: TRBV19
cdr3_nt: TGTGCCAGTCACCCGGGACAAGAGACCCAGTACTTC
cdr3_aa: CASHPGQETQYF

clone_size: NA
d_call: TRBD1
cdr3_length: 15
j_call: TRBJ1-1
v_call: TRBV2
cdr3_nt: TGTGCCAGCCTTTCCGACAGGGGAAGAAACACTGAAGCTTTCTTT
cdr3_aa: CASLSDRGRNTEAFF

clone_size: NA
d_call: NA
cdr3_length: 16
j_call: TRBJ2-5
v_call: TRBV4-2
cdr3_nt: TGTGCCAGCAGCCAACATAGCGGTGGGTTCGTGGAGACCCAGTACTTC
cdr3_aa: CASSQHSGGFVETQYF

clone_size: NA
d_call: TRBD1
cdr3_length: 14
j_call: TRBJ2-3
v_call: TRBV15
cdr3_nt: TGTGCCACCCAGACAGGGGCAATTGCAGATACGCAGTATTTT
cdr3_aa: CATQTGAIADTQYF

clone_size: NA
d_call: TRBD1
cdr3_length: 19
j_call: TRBJ2-3
v_call: TRBV28
cdr3_nt: TGTGCCAGCAGCCTGACCAGCTATGGGGACAGGGACCCCACAGATACGCAGTATTTT
cdr3_aa: CASSLTSYGDRDPTDTQYF

clone_size: few
d_call: TRBD1
cdr3_length: 16
j_call: TRBJ2-3
v_call: TRBV19
cdr3_nt: TGTGCCAGTAGTACCCGGACAGGGCAGGCAGGAGATACGCAGTATTTT
cdr3_aa: CASSTRTGQAGDTQYF

clone_size: NA
d_call: NA
cdr3_length: 16
j_call: TRBJ1-1
v_call: TRBV28
cdr3_nt: TGTGCCAGCAGTTTACCAGGGGACCTCCTAAACACTGAAGCTTTCTTT
cdr3_aa: CASSLPGDLLNTEAFF

clone_size: NA
d_call: TRBD1
cdr3_length: 14
j_call: TRBJ2-5
v_call: TRBV5-1
cdr3_nt: TGCGCCAGCAGCACCGGACAGGGATTGGAGACCCAGTACTTC
cdr3_aa: CASSTGQGLETQYF

clone_size: few
d_call: NA
cdr3_length: 15
j_call: TRBJ1-5
v_call: TRBV6-2/TRBV6-3
cdr3_nt: TGTGCCAGCAGTTATCCCGGGGGGAGCAATCAGCCCCAGCATTTT
cdr3_aa: CASSYPGGSNQPQHF

clone_size: NA
d_call: NA
cdr3_length: 15
j_call: TRBJ1-2
v_call: TRBV2
cdr3_nt: TGTGCCAGCAGTGATTCGGACGGGATGGGCTATGGCTACACCTTC
cdr3_aa: CASSDSDGMGYGYTF

clone_size: NA
d_call: TRBD1
cdr3_length: 13
j_call: TRBJ1-1
v_call: TRBV28
cdr3_nt: TGTGCCAGCAGGACGACAGGGGGCACTGAAGCTTTCTTT
cdr3_aa: CASRTTGGTEAFF

clone_size: NA
d_call: TRBD1
cdr3_length: 14
j_call: TRBJ1-5
v_call: TRBV28
cdr3_nt: TGTGCCAGCATCTTGGACAGGGCCAATCAGCCCCAGCATTTT
cdr3_aa: CASILDRANQPQHF

clone_size: NA
d_call: NA
cdr3_length: 14
j_call: TRBJ2-5
v_call: TRBV28
cdr3_nt: TGTGCCAGCACTCAGACAGGTGGTATGAAGACCCAGTACTTC
cdr3_aa: CASTQTGGMKTQYF

clone_size: NA
d_call: NA
cdr3_length: 13
j_call: TRBJ1-1
v_call: TRBV30
cdr3_nt: TGTGCCTGGAGTGTGGCGGGTAACACTGAAGCTTTCTTT
cdr3_aa: CAWSVAGNTEAFF

clone_size: once
d_call: TRBD1
cdr3_length: 13
j_call: TRBJ1-2
v_call: TRBV2
cdr3_nt: TGTGCCAGCAGTCCCGGGACAGGGTATGGCTACACCTTC
cdr3_aa: CASSPGTGYGYTF

clone_size: once
d_call: NA
cdr3_length: 12
j_call: TRBJ1-2
v_call: TRBV5-1
cdr3_nt: TGCGCCAGCAGCTTGACGGACTATGGCTACACCTTC
cdr3_aa: CASSLTDYGYTF

clone_size: NA
d_call: NA
cdr3_length: 14
j_call: TRBJ1-4
v_call: TRBV28
cdr3_nt: TGTGCCAGCAGGGCACAGGGCGGATATGAAAAACTGTTTTTT
cdr3_aa: CASRAQGGYEKLFF

clone_size: NA
d_call: NA
cdr3_length: 15
j_call: TRBJ1-2
v_call: TRBV5-1
cdr3_nt: TGCGCCAGCAGCTCGGGAACCCTTGCTAACTATGGCTACACCTTC
cdr3_aa: CASSSGTLANYGYTF

clone_size: NA
d_call: NA
cdr3_length: 13
j_call: TRBJ1-5
v_call: TRBV12-3/TRBV12-4
cdr3_nt: TGTGCCAGCAGTTTGACAGAGAATCAGCCCCAGCATTTT
cdr3_aa: CASSLTENQPQHF

clone_size: NA
d_call: TRBD1
cdr3_length: 15
j_call: TRBJ2-5
v_call: TRBV6-6
cdr3_nt: TGTGCCAGCACCCACGGACAGGTTAGGGGGGAGACCCAGTACTTC
cdr3_aa: CASTHGQVRGETQYF

clone_size: NA
d_call: NA
cdr3_length: 18
j_call: TRBJ1-1
v_call: TRBV2
cdr3_nt: TGTGCCAGCAAAAAAGGGCGGGGGACAATGGGTTCGGGAACTGAAGCTTTCTTT
cdr3_aa: CASKKGRGTMGSGTEAFF

clone_size: few
d_call: TRBD1
cdr3_length: 12
j_call: TRBJ1-2
v_call: TRBV19
cdr3_nt: TGTGCCATAATTCAGGGGGACGGTGGCTACACCTTC
cdr3_aa: CAIIQGDGGYTF